Listed below are T cell receptor beta chains from one sample, sequenced in a study of PD-L1 blockade in urothelial cancer. Here immunoSEQ multiplex PCR was the method, and the copy in TCRdb shows in-frame clones only, minus some. Among roughly 120,000 clones listed, approximately 88% were seen once. The sequencing here drew on PBMCs, taken around atezolizumab (anti-PD-L1) treatment. These receptors were collected from a man aged 45-65 years with urothelial cancer. Each CDR3 is given without its conserved first and last residue. The D gene is left open where the match is weak.

D	V	J	CDR3
TRBD2	TRBV2	TRBJ2-2	ASSEQWRTTAGAGELF
NA	TRBV5-4	TRBJ2-5	ASSLAGSETQY
TRBD2	TRBV11-2	TRBJ2-5	ASSPIAGVETQY
NA	TRBV5-4	TRBJ1-1	ASSLGRWGLNTEAF
TRBD1	TRBV28	TRBJ1-2	ASSLDRGSYGYT
TRBD1	TRBV10-3	TRBJ2-7	AITQGQPSSYEQY
NA	TRBV6-1	TRBJ2-3	ASSEYGGVVDTQY
TRBD1	TRBV7-3	TRBJ2-1	ASSHRRGTGGNEQF
TRBD1	TRBV20-1	TRBJ1-2	SAYRGLGYT
NA	TRBV21-1	TRBJ1-6	ASSTRHRLNPYNSPLH
TRBD1	TRBV5-8	TRBJ1-5	ASSLRGHGQPQH
NA	TRBV9	TRBJ2-3	ASKSGENTDTQY
TRBD2	TRBV28	TRBJ2-2	ASTLDRSSGSGGTGELF
TRBD1	TRBV28	TRBJ1-1	ATKGQASNTEAF
TRBD1	TRBV7-8	TRBJ2-5	ASSPGTVQETQY